This T cell receptor (beta chain) came from a study of T cell responses to AZD1222 COVID-19 vaccine. Study-wide context: Whether given at about 4 or about 12 weeks, second doses were pooled. Study-level findings and limits: A rise in Spike-specific TCR breadth and depth followed two AZD1222 doses. The donors showed a predominance of white British ancestry and of females, with possible underestimation of clonal diversity. None of the repertoires were sampled until the peak T cell response had passed.

This clone was found a few times. Antigen: not known. Data came from immunoSEQ multiplex PCR; TCRdb stores just in-frame clones and leaves some out. The sample comprises about 120,000 clones, 91% of which are singletons, and 5% to 6% rests with the top ten. This CDR3 has 15 amino acids. Deletions cut 0 bases from V and 0 bases from J, with 6 bases between. CDR1 SGDLS and CDR2 YYNGEE come from the germline V gene. This chain joins TRBV9 and TRBJ1-4; D unresolved. The material sequenced was peripheral blood, taken on day 0 of AZD1222 vaccination. This TCR was sampled from an adult in good health. The CDR3 sequence: CASSVEGATNEKLFF. For the CDR3, the DNA is TGTGCCAGCAGCGTAGAGGGCGCAACTAATGAAAAACTGTTTTTT.